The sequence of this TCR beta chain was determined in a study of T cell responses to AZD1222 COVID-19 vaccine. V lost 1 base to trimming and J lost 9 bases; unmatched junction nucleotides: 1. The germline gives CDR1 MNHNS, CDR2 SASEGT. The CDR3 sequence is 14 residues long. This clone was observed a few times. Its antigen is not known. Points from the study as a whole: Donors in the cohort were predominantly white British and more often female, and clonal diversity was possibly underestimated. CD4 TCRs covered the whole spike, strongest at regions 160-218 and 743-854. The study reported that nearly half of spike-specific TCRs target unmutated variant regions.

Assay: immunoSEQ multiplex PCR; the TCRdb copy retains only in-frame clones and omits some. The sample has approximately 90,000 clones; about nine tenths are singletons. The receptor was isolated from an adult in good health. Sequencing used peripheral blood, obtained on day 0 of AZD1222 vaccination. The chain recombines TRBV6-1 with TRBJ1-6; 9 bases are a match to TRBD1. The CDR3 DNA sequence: TGTGCCAGCAGTGAAGGACAGGGGGGTTCACCCCTCCACTTT. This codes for CASSEGQGGSPLHF.